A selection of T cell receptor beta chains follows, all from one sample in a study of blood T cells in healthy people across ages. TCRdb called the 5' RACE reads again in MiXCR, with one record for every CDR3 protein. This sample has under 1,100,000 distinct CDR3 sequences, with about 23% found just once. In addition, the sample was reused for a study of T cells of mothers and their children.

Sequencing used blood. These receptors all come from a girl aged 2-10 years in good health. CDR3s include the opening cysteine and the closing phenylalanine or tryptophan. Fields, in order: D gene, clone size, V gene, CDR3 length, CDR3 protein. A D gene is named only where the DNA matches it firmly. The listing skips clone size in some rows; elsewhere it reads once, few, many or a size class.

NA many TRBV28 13 CASSFRVNTEAFF
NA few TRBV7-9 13 CASSLAWVEKLFF
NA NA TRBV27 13 CASRNAGTLAQYF
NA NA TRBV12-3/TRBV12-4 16 CASRRLRAGGQETQYF
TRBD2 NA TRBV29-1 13 CSVDSGGNHEQFF
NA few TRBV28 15 CASSFLAGNSYEQYF
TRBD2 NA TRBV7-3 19 CASSPGVKAGGATYNEQFF
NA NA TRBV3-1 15 CASSQAGSLIPEQYF
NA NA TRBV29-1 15 CIILQPLGVNYGYTF
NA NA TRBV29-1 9 CSVVGGYTF
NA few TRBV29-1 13 CSVPGTGNTEAFF
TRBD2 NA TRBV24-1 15 CATSDQRETPNEQFF
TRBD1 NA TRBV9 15 CASSVGTGTQETQYF
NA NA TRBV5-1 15 CASSFGPLGDYRYTF
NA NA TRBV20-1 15 CSARDRGREPLGYTF
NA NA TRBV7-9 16 CASSSTPTDSNEKLFF
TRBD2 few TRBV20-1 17 CSARGTGLAGLYNEQFF
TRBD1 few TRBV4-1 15 CASSPGQAHNEKLFF
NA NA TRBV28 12 CASSIQLDTQYF
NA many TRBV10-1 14 CASSLGGRNTEAFF
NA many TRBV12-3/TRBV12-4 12 CASSLTVYGYTF
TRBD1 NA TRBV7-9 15 CASSSLQGAKNVQYF
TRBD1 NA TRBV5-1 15 CASSLQGVGTDTQYF
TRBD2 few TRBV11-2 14 CASSGLAGHNEQFF
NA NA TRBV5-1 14 CASSDSVLYNEQFF
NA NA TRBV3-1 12 CASSHEADEQFF
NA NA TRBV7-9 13 CASSLTVAYEQYF
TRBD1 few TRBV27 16 CASSLIDGQGTYGYTF
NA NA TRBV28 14 CASTAAGSYQPQHF
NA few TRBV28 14 CASKTPDSYNEQFF
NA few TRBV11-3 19 CASNQWAPEEGSSYNEQFF
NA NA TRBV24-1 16 CATSDPDPRSVETQYF
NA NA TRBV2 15 CASASEGVGGSPLHF
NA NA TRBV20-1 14 CSAADRPVGNTIYF
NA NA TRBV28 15 CASSREQGPNTEAFF
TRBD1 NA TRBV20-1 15 CSARPRDRHIYEQYF
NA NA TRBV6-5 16 CASSYSTSGPYYGYTF
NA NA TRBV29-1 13 CSVEIVSYNEQFF
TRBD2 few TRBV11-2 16 CASSFTVAGGSGELFF
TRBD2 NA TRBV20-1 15 CSARFSGGNLDTQYF
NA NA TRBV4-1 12 CASSHTMSEQFF
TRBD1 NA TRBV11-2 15 CASSFDRGPHYEQYF
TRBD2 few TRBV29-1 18 CSVDLAGGQTPHYNEQFF